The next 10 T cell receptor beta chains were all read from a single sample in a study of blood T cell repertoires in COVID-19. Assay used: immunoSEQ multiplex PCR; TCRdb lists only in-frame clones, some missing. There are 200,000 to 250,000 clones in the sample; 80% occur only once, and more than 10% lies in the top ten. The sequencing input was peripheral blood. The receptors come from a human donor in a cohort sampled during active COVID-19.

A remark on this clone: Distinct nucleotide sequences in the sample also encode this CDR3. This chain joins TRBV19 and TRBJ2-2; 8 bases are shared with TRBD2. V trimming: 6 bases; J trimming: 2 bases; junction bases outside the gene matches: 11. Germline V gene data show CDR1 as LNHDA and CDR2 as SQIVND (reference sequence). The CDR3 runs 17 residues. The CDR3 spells CASRGGRGALNTGELFF. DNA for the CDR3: TGTGCCAGTAGGGGGGGGCGGGGGGCCCTTAACACCGGGGAGCTGTTTTTT.

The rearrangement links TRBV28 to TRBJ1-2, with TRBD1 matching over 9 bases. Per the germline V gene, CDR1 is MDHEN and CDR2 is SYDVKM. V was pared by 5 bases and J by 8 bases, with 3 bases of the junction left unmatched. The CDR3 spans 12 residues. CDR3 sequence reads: CASSGQGKGYTF. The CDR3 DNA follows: TGTGCCAGCAGTGGACAGGGGAAAGGCTACACCTTC.

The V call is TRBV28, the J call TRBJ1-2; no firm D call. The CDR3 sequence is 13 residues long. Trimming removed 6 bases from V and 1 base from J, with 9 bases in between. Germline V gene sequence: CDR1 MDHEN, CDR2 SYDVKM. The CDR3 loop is CASSPGINYGYTF. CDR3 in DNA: TGTGCCAGCAGCCCCGGGATTAACTATGGCTACACCTTC.

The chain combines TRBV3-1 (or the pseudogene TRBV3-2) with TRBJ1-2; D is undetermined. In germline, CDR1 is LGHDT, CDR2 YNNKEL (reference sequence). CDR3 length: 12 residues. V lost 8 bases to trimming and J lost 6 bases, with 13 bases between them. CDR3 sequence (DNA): TGTGCCAGCCGGTTCGGGGATAATGGCTACACCTTC. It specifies CASRFGDNGYTF.

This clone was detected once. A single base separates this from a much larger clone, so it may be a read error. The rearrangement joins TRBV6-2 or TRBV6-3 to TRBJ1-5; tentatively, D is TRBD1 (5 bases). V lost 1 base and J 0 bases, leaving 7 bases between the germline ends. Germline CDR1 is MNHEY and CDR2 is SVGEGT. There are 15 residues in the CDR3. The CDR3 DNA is TGTGCCAGCAGTTACTACCAGGGTAGCAATCAGCCCCAGCATTTT. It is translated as CASSYYQGSNQPQHF.

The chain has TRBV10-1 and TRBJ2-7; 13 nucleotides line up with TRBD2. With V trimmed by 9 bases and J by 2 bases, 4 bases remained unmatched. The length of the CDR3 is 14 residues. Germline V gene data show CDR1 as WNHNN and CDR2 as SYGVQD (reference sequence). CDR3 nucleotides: TGCGCCAGGGGGACTAGCGGGGCTACCTACGAGCAGTACTTC. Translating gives CARGTSGATYEQYF.

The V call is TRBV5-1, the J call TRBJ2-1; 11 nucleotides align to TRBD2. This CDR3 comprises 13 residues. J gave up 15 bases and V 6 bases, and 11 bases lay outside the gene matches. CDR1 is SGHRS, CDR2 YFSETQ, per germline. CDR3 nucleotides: TGCGCCAGCACCCCCTCTGGGACTAGCGGCCGGTTCTTC. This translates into CASTPSGTSGRFF.

CDR3 bases: TGTGCCTGGAGTGGGGGGGTTAGCGGGGAGCTGTTTTTT. Amino acids: CAWSGGVSGELFF. The chain employs TRBV30 and TRBJ2-2; D possibly corresponds to TRBD2 (6 bases). The germline V and J ends were trimmed by 1 base and 7 bases, with 10 bases remaining between them. Germline V gene data show CDR1 as GTSNPN and CDR2 as SVGIG (reference sequence). The CDR3 spans 13 residues.

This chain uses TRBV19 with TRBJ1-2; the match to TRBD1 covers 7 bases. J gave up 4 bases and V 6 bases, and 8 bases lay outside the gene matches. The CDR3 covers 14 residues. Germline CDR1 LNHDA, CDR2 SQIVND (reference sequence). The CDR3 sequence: CASSPEGAGYGYTF. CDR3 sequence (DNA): TGTGCCAGTAGCCCGGAGGGGGCCGGCTATGGCTACACCTTC.

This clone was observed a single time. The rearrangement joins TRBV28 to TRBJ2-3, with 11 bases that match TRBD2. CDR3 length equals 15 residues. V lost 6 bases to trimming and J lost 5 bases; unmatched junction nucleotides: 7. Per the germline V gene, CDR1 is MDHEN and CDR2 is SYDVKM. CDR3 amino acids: CASSTPSGGLDTQYF. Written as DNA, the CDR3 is TGTGCCAGCAGCACTCCTAGCGGGGGGTTAGATACGCAGTATTTT.